This T cell receptor (beta chain) was retrieved from a study of blood T cells in healthy people across ages. General study findings and limits: Long-lived donors had more naive CD4+ cells and higher diversity than aged donors.

Trimming pared 5 bases from V and 0 bases from J, leaving 14 bases between. CDR1 is SGHRS, CDR2 YFSETQ, per germline. The CDR3 runs to 15 residues. As for this clonotype: The antigen is not known.

PCR was performed a second time for about 7 to 12 cycles using a sample-barcoded 5' primer and a J-beta primer mix. TCRdb itself ran the 5' RACE reads through MiXCR, one entry per CDR3 protein. This sample has 890,000 or so distinct CDR3 sequences, with less than 80% found just once. The sequencing sample was made of blood. The V gene is TRBV5-1, the J gene TRBJ1-2; no definite D call. The sequence came from a man aged 25 to 40 in good health. As DNA, the CDR3 is TGCGCCAGCAGGCCGAACACTGCCTCTAACTATGGCTACACCTTC. This codes for CASRPNTASNYGYTF.